This is a list of T cell receptor beta chains from one sample in a study of cytomegalovirus exposure and HLA in healthy donors. The method was immunoSEQ multiplex PCR; TCRdb's version includes in-frame clones alone and lacks a portion of them. The top ten clones hold roughly 3% of a sample with over 200,000 clones, about nine tenths of them seen once. Specimen: PBMCs. Every receptor here comes from a woman aged 25 to 39 in good health and CMV-seronegative. CDR3s include the opening cysteine and the closing phenylalanine or tryptophan.

J gene,V gene,CDR3 length,CDR3 protein
TRBJ1-2,TRBV28,14,CASSSGDLLYGYTF
TRBJ2-5,TRBV10-3,15,CAISESTSGKETQYF
TRBJ1-3,TRBV9,19,CASSVDLMGGSSSGNTIYF
TRBJ2-7,TRBV6-5,15,CASSSPGVVGYEQYF
TRBJ2-7,TRBV28,15,CASSSGLAGAHEQYF
TRBJ2-4,TRBV6-5,15,CASSYSPTGDNIQYF
TRBJ2-7,TRBV30,14,CAWSVVGPSYEQYF
TRBJ2-2,TRBV2,13,CASNSQGSGELFF
TRBJ2-3,TRBV9,11,CASSVGDTQYF
TRBJ2-1,TRBV4-2,17,CASSQDFGASEYNEQFF
TRBJ2-1,TRBV9,16,CASSVFAGSLYNEQFF
TRBJ2-6,TRBV19,16,CASSINLGSGANVLTF
TRBJ2-5,TRBV7-3,14,CASSTTGIGETQYF
TRBJ1-5,TRBV4-3,13,CASSQVYGQPQHF
TRBJ2-2,TRBV27,15,CASSFSGANTGELFF
TRBJ2-3,TRBV28,11,CASSLADTQYF
TRBJ2-5,TRBV29-1,14,CSVDATANQETQYF
TRBJ2-3,TRBV7-3,15,CASRGGDRGLDTQYF
TRBJ2-5,TRBV5-6,15,CASSLSGQGQETQYF
TRBJ2-2,TRBV29-1,22,CSVGTLGRSRPWPTPNTGELFF
TRBJ1-3,TRBV9,16,CASSVGGAVSGNTIYF
TRBJ2-7,TRBV5-5,13,CASSLEGQVEQYF
TRBJ2-1,TRBV11-1,18,CASSLVALGGQGYNEQFF
TRBJ2-7,TRBV10-3,15,CAIRIDRPSSYEQYF
TRBJ2-1,TRBV7-9,16,CASSSAGGISYNEQFF
TRBJ2-2,TRBV28,12,CASTMERGELFF
TRBJ1-3,TRBV11-2,16,CASSSRDTYSGNTIYF
TRBJ1-4,TRBV9,15,CASSVGGMGSEKLFF